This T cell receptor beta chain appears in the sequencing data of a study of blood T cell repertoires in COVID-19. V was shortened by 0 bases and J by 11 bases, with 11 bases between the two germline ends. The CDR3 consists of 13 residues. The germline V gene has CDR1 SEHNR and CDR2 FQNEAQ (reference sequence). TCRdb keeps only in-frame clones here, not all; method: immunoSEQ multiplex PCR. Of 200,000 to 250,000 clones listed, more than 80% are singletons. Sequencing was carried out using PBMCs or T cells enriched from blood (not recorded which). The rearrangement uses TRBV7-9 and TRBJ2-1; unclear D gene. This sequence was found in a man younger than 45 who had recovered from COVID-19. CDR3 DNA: TGTGCCAGCAGCTTAGCCAGAACCCCCCAGCAGTTCTTC. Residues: CASSLARTPQQFF.